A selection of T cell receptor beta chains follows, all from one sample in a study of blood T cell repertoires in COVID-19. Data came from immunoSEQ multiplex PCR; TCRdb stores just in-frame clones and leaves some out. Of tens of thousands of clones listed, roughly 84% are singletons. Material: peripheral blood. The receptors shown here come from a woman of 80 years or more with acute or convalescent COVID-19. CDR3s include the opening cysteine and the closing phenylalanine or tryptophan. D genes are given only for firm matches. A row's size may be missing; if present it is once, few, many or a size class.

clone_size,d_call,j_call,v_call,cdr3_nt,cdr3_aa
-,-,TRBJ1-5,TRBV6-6,TGTGCCAGCAGTTACTCGCGGCGGGGAGGGCAGCCCCAGCATTTT,CASSYSRRGGQPQHF
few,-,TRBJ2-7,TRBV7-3,TGTGCCAGCAGCGCGGGGTTCAGCTTCGAGACCTTAGGGGAGCAGTACTTC,CASSAGFSFETLGEQYF
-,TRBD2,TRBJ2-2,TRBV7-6,TGTGCCAGCAGCAAAGCGGGGGGGAACACCGGGGAGCTGTTTTTT,CASSKAGGNTGELFF
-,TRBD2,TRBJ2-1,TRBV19,TGTGCCAGTAGTTCGACTAGCGGTCTCTACAATGAGCAGTTCTTC,CASSSTSGLYNEQFF
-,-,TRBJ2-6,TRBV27,TGTGCCAGCAGTCCCCTTAGGGGGAATGGGGCCAACGTCCTGACTTTC,CASSPLRGNGANVLTF
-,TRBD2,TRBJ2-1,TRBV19,TGTGCCAGTAGTATTAGGGAGACTAGCGGTCAGCAGTTCTTC,CASSIRETSGQQFF
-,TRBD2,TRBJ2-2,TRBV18,TGTGCCAGCTCACCACCGACTAGCGTAGCCGGGGAGCTGTTTTTT,CASSPPTSVAGELFF
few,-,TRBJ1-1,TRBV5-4,TGTGCCAGCAGCTTGTGGGGCAGTTGGACTGAAGCTTTCTTT,CASSLWGSWTEAFF
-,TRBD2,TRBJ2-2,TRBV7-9,TGTGCCAGCAGCCCGGGGACTAGCGCCGGGGAGCTGTTTTTT,CASSPGTSAGELFF
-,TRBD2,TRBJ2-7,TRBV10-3,TGTGCCATCAGTGCCAGCGGGGTTACCTACGAGCAGTACTTC,CAISASGVTYEQYF
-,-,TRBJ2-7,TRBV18,TGTGCCAGCTCCCTTATATCCGACGAGCAGTACTTC,CASSLISDEQYF
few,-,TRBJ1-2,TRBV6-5,TGTGCCAGCAGTTACTGGGGGCAGGGTGGCTACACCTTC,CASSYWGQGGYTF
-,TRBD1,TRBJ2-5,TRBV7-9,TGTGCCAGCAGCCACAGCAGGGGGCGGGAGACCCAGTACTTC,CASSHSRGRETQYF
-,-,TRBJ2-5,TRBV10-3,TGTGCCATCAGTGAGGTTCGCCAAGAGACCCAGTACTTC,CAISEVRQETQYF
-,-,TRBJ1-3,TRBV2,TGTGCCAGCAGTGGTACGGGGAGTCAGCCCATATATTTT,CASSGTGSQPIYF
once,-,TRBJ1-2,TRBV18,TGTGCCAGCTCACCAGCCAGAAACTATGGCTACACCTTC,CASSPARNYGYTF
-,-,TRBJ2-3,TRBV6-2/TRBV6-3,TGTGCCAGCAGTTACTCTGGGGGAGGCGGCACAGATACGCAGTATTTT,CASSYSGGGGTDTQYF
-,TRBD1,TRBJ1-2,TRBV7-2,TGTGCCAGCAGCTTTACCCTGGGACAGGGTGTCTATGGCTACACCTTC,CASSFTLGQGVYGYTF
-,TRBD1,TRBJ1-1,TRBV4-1,TGCGCCAGCAGCCAAGTGCCGGGACAGGGATTGGAAGCTTTCTTT,CASSQVPGQGLEAFF
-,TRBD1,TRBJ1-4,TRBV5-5,TGTGCCAGCAGGGATGACAGGGGAGGTGAAAAACTGTTTTTT,CASRDDRGGEKLFF
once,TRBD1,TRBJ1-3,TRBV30,TGTGCCTGGAGTGGGGACAGGGTGACCCGAAGTGGCTCTGGAAACACCATATATTTT,CAWSGDRVTRSGSGNTIYF
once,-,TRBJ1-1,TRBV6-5,TGTGCCAGCAGTTTCCGCATTGGGCAGTGGGACACTGAAGCTTTCTTT,CASSFRIGQWDTEAFF
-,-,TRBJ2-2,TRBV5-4,TGTGCCTTCCTCCGCGGGGTGAACACCGGGGAGCTGTTTTTT,CAFLRGVNTGELFF
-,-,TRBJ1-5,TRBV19,TGTGCCAGTAGTCTACAGTCGTATACCTGGCCCCAGCATTTT,CASSLQSYTWPQHF
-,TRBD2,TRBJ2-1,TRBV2,TGTGCCAGCAGTCCGCTTGGCGGGGGGTACAATGAGCAGTTCTTC,CASSPLGGGYNEQFF
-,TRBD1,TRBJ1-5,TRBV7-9,TGTGCCAGCAGTCGAACAGGGGGACCAAATCAGCCCCAGCATTTT,CASSRTGGPNQPQHF
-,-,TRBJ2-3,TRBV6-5,TGTGCCAGCAGTCCTCTTCTTTTGGCAATGCAGTATTTT,CASSPLLLAMQYF
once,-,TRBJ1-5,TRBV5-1,TGCGCCAGCAGCTTGGACAGGGCATGGGGTCAGCCCCAGCATTTT,CASSLDRAWGQPQHF
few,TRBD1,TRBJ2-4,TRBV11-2,TGTGCCAGCAGCTCCTGGACAGGGGTGAACATTCAGTACTTC,CASSSWTGVNIQYF
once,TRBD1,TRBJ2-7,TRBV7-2,TGTGCCAGCAGCTTTAACAGGGGAAACTACGAGCAGTACTTC,CASSFNRGNYEQYF
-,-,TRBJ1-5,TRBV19,TGTGCCAGTAGTATCGACAGGCTTAATCAGCCCCAGCATTTT,CASSIDRLNQPQHF
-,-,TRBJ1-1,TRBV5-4,TGTGCCAGCAGCTTGCAGGACAGCAACACTGAAGCTTTCTTT,CASSLQDSNTEAFF
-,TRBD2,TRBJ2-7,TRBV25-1,TGTGCCAGCACCACCCTTACTAGCGGGAAAGCCGAGCAGTACTTC,CASTTLTSGKAEQYF
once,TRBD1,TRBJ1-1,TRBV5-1,TGCGCCAGCAGCCCAGAGACAGGGAGCACTGAAGCTTTCTTT,CASSPETGSTEAFF
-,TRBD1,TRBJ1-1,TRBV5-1,TGCGCCAGCAGCTTGAGGGGACAGACGAACACTGAAGCTTTCTTT,CASSLRGQTNTEAFF
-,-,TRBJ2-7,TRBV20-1,TGCAGTGCTGGGGGAGGGGGCGAGCAGTACTTC,CSAGGGGEQYF
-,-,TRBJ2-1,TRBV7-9,TGTGCCAGCAGCTTAATATCGGGTACTGGTGAGCAGTTCTTC,CASSLISGTGEQFF
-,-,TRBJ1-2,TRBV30,TGTGCCTGGGATGGAGGGAGGGACTCTGGCTACACCTTC,CAWDGGRDSGYTF
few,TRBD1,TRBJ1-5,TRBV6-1,TGTGCCAGCAGTGAGTGGACAGGGGGCTTAGCCCAGCATTTT,CASSEWTGGLAQHF
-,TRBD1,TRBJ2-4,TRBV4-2,TGTGCCAGCAGCCAAGAAGCCGGGACAGCGGTGTCTCGCATTCAGTACTTC,CASSQEAGTAVSRIQYF
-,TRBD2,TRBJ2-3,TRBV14,TGTGCCAGCAGCCAGCGGGGACTACCTAGCACAGATACGCAGTATTTT,CASSQRGLPSTDTQYF
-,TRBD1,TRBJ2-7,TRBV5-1,TGCGCCAGCAGCTTGGTGGGACAGCGTAGCTCCTACGAGCAGTACTTC,CASSLVGQRSSYEQYF
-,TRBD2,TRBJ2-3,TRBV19,TGTGCCAGTAGTATACTAGCGGGGGGCACAGATACGCAGTATTTT,CASSILAGGTDTQYF
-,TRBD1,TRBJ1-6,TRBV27,TGTGCCAGCAGTCCCCAGGGGGGTTGGTCACCCCTCCACTTT,CASSPQGGWSPLHF
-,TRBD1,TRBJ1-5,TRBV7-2,TGTGCCAGCAGCTTCGATCTTGGGACAGGCAATCAGCCCCAGCATTTT,CASSFDLGTGNQPQHF
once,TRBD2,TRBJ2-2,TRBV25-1,TGTGCCAGCAGTGCCGGGACTAGCGGGACCACCGGGGAGCTGTTTTTT,CASSAGTSGTTGELFF
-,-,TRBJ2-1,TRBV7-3,TGTGCCAGCAGCTTAAAAGCGGGCAGGCATTACGAGAATGAGCAGTTCTTC,CASSLKAGRHYENEQFF
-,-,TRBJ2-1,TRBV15,TGTGCCACCAGCAGGGAGGAGGTCCTGAATGAGCAGTTCTTC,CATSREEVLNEQFF